These 9 T cell receptor beta chains were sequenced from one sample in a study of blood T cell repertoires in COVID-19. The table came from immunoSEQ multiplex PCR; TCRdb's copy has only in-frame clones and leaves some out. The profile shows 55,000 to 70,000 clones, 70% to 90% of them singletons. Sequences were obtained from peripheral blood. These receptors originate from a woman aged 70-85 years with active COVID-19.

About this clone itself: A read error may account for a junction end that differs from germline. The V gene is TRBV7-3, the J gene TRBJ1-4, with 8 bases lining up with TRBD1. CDR3 length equals 13 residues. Per the germline V gene, CDR1 is SGHTA and CDR2 is FQGTGA. This CDR3 reads CASSITGGEKLFF. Here the CDR3 DNA reads TGTGCCAGCAGCATAACAGGGGGTGAAAAACTGTTTTTT.

This chain connects TRBV11-2 to TRBJ1-1; D might be TRBD1 (5 bases). The length of the CDR3 is 14 residues. Trimming took off 4 bases at V and 7 bases at J, with 16 bases between the two ends. The germline V gene encodes CDR1 SGHAT and CDR2 FQNNGV. The CDR3 DNA is TGTGCCAGCAGCTCCTGGGGGAGGGGAGATGAAGCTTTCTTT. As protein: CASSSWGRGDEAFF.

The chain is built from TRBV12-3 or TRBV12-4 and TRBJ1-2, with D possibly being TRBD1 (6 bases). Trimming stripped 5 bases from V and 2 bases from J, with 9 bases between. The CDR3 length is 13 residues. CDR3 residues: CASSDTGNYGYTF. In DNA form, the CDR3 reads TGTGCCAGCAGTGATACAGGGAACTATGGCTACACCTTC.

The CDR3 nucleotides read TGTGCCAGCAGCTTAAAGGGGATGGGCGGGAAGCAGTTCTTC. This gives the protein CASSLKGMGGKQFF. This sequence joins TRBV7-3 and TRBJ2-1, with D maybe TRBD2 (6 bases). CDR1 and CDR2 from the germline V gene are SGHTA and FQGTGA. The CDR3 length is 14 residues. V lost 1 base and J 11 bases, leaving 15 bases between the germline ends.

The V call is TRBV9, the J call TRBJ1-2; TRBD1 matches at 9 bases. Germline V gives CDR1 SGDLS, CDR2 YYNGEE. V lost 3 bases, J lost 6 bases, and 9 bases stayed unmatched. The CDR3 covers 15 residues. The CDR3 loop reads CASSAMDRGRHGYTF. The CDR3 region has the DNA TGTGCCAGCAGCGCCATGGACAGGGGACGACATGGCTACACCTTC.

This chain connects TRBV10-3 to TRBJ2-7; perhaps TRBD2 as D (5 bases). The germline gives CDR1 ENHRY, CDR2 SYGVKD. V lost 3 bases and J 8 bases, leaving 17 bases between the germline ends. The CDR3 is 14 amino acids. CDR3 coding DNA: TGTGCCATCAGTGAATCGGGGAGCCAAAGGCAGCAGTACTTC. Protein product: CAISESGSQRQQYF.

CDR3 region: CASSLTSGRGTQYF. The CDR3 DNA follows: TGTGCCAGCAGCTTAACTAGCGGGAGAGGGACCCAGTACTTC. J is TRBJ2-5 and V is TRBV13, with 11 bases aligning to TRBD2. The CDR3 has 14 residues. CDR1 and CDR2 (germline): PRHDT, FYEKMQ (reference sequence). J lost 7 bases, V lost 2 bases, and 3 bases had no gene match.

Of note for this clone: A junction end diverges from the germline sequence, so it may reflect a read error. The chain recombines TRBV7-2 with TRBJ1-4; no definite D call. This CDR3 contains 14 residues. The germline gives CDR1 SGHTA, CDR2 FQGNSA. Here the CDR3 reads CASSLGSLSEELFF. The CDR3, as DNA: TGTGCCAGCAGCTTAGGGTCGCTCAGTGAAGAACTGTTTTTT.

This chain links TRBV5-4 with TRBJ1-1, with 7 positions matching TRBD1. The CDR3 extends over 14 amino acids. Germline lookup yields CDR1 SGHNT and CDR2 YYREEE (reference sequence). After removal of 4 bases from V and 0 bases from J, the junction contained 3 bases not matched to a gene. The CDR3 nucleotides are TGTGCCAGCAGCCCGGGACAGATGAACACTGAAGCTTTCTTT. It yields the protein CASSPGQMNTEAFF.